Reported below is one TCR beta chain. The CDR3 extends over 14 amino acids. Deletions cut 0 bases from V and 6 bases from J, with 11 bases between. The germline CDR1 and CDR2 sequences are SGHRS and YFSETQ. This record belongs to a study of blood T cell repertoires in COVID-19. On the study more broadly: PBMCs, B-cell-depleted T cells, or T cells were the source of the cDNA or gDNA that made up the material.

In the authors' workflow: Nucleated cell number was recorded as an estimate derived from reference gene primer amplification. Assay: immunoSEQ multiplex PCR; the TCRdb copy retains only in-frame clones and omits some. D and trimming come from the DNA, and the V and J calls and clone size come from that table. This sample carries about 240,000 clones, around 88% of them seen once, and the ten largest clones take around an eighth. The sample consisted of peripheral blood. This TCR was recovered from an elderly man with acute or convalescent COVID-19. The genes are TRBV5-1 and TRBJ2-3; the D gene is possibly TRBD2 (5 bases). CDR3 sequence: CASSLAAGVDTQYF. In DNA, the CDR3 is TGCGCCAGCAGCTTGGCCGCGGGTGTTGATACGCAGTATTTT. Full variable domain (remainder filled in from reference TRBV5-1 and TRBJ2-3): KAGVTQTPRYLIKTRGQQVTLSCSPISGHRSVSWYQQTPGQGLQFLFEYFSETQRNKGNFPGRFSGRQFSNSRSEMNVSTLELGDSALYLCASSLAAGVDTQYFGPGTRLTVL.